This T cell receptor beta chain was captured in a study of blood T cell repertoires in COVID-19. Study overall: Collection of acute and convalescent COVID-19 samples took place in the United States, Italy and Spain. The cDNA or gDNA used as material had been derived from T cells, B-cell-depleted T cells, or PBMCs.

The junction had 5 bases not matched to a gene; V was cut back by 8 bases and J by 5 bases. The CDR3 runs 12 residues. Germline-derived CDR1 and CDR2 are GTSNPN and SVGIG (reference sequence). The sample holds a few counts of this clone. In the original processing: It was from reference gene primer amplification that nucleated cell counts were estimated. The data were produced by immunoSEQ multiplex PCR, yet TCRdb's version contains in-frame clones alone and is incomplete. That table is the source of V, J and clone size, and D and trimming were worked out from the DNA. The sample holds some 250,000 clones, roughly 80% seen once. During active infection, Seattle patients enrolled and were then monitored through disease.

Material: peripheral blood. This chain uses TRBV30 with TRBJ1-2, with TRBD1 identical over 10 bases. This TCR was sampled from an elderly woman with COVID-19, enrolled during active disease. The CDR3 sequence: CAGGQGSYGYTF. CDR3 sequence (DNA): TGTGCCGGGGGACAGGGGTCGTATGGCTACACCTTC.